Below, 26 T cell receptor beta chains from the same sample are listed, as sequenced in a study of Ad26.COV2.S vaccination and SARS-CoV-2 variants. Documented treatment: some 19 received Ad26.COV2.S at low or high dose, single or two shots; roughly 5 received placebo; per-sample allocation not given. Sampling occurred on day 63 after the first vaccine or placebo injection. Sequencing used immunoSEQ multiplex PCR; TCRdb keeps in-frame clones, though not all of them. The table records around 300,000 clones, around nine tenths of them present only once. Sequencing was performed on peripheral blood, taken in a trial of Ad26.COV2.S vaccine versus placebo. The receptors derive from a person aged 18-65 years who received the Ad26.COV2.S COVID-19 vaccine or a placebo.

This sequence joins TRBV6-2 or TRBV6-3 and TRBJ2-1; 15 bases fit TRBD2. V was clipped by 4 bases and J by 7 bases; unmatched bases: 8. CDR1 is MNHEY and CDR2 is SVGEGT in the germline V gene. The CDR3 consists of 17 residues. The CDR3 region has the DNA TGTGCCAGCAGTTCCTTCTCTGGACTAGCGGGAGGGAATGAGCAGTTCTTC. Translation gives CASSSFSGLAGGNEQFF.

The genes are TRBV7-8 and TRBJ2-1; no definite D call. This CDR3 is built from 13 residues. The germline V gene has CDR1 SGHVS and CDR2 FQNEAQ. V was cut by 0 bases and J by 10 bases, with 10 bases left in between. CDR3 protein: CASSLALGREQFF. The DNA for the CDR3 is TGTGCCAGCAGCTTAGCGCTTGGCAGGGAGCAGTTCTTC.

V and J are TRBV19 and TRBJ2-2; D might be TRBD2 (6 bases). This CDR3 is built from 15 residues. Trimming cost V 6 bases and J 5 bases, with 16 bases left between them. Germline CDR1 LNHDA, CDR2 SQIVND (reference sequence). The CDR3, as DNA: TGTGCCAGTAGGGCACGAGGAGGGTGGACCGGGGAGCTGTTTTTT. It codes for CASRARGGWTGELFF. Drawing the rest from reference TRBV19 and TRBJ2-2, the complete variable domain is DGGITQSPKYLFRKEGQNVTLSCEQNLNHDAMYWYRQDPGQGLRLIYYSQIVNDFQKGDIAEGYSVSREKKESFPLTVTSAQKNPTAFYLCASRARGGWTGELFFGEGSRLTVL.

The rearrangement uses TRBV29-1 and TRBJ1-2; D might be TRBD1 (5 bases). Trimming took off 3 bases at V and 8 bases at J, with 13 bases between the two ends. The germline V gene encodes CDR1 SQVTM and CDR2 ANQGSEA. The CDR3 totals 12 residues. CDR3 coding DNA: TGCAGCGTTGACAGAGGGGAGAGGGGCTACACCTTC. Its protein is CSVDRGERGYTF.

This clone was found once. The CDR3 sequence is CASSSGAGQGTDTQYF. The DNA of the CDR3 is TGCGCCAGCAGCTCCGGGGCGGGACAGGGGACAGATACGCAGTATTTT. The chain links TRBV5-1 to TRBJ2-3; 10 nucleotides agree with TRBD1. Germline CDR1 and CDR2: SGHRS and YFSETQ. The CDR3 runs to 16 residues. With 3 bases clipped from V and 3 bases from J, the junction kept 7 bases outside the gene matches.

This chain joins TRBV3-1 (or the pseudogene TRBV3-2) and TRBJ2-5; D remains unclear. CDR1 and CDR2 from the germline V gene are LGHDT and YNNKEL (reference sequence). The CDR3 spans 15 residues. V lost 1 base and J lost 3, with 12 bases in between. In nucleotides, the CDR3 is TGTGCCAGCAGCCAAGGAAATCCGGGCAAAGAGACCCAGTACTTC. Protein: CASSQGNPGKETQYF.

J is TRBJ2-7 and V is TRBV27; D may be TRBD2 (6 bases). Germline V gene lookup returns CDR1 MNHEY and CDR2 SMNVEV (reference sequence). This CDR3 spans 10 amino acids. The germline V and J ends were trimmed by 7 bases and 9 bases, with 10 bases remaining between them. The CDR3 loop is CASIMGGQYF. The CDR3 region has the DNA TGTGCCAGCATAATGGGAGGGCAGTACTTC.

The chain recombines TRBV5-1 with TRBJ2-4, with D unresolved. The germline V gene has CDR1 SGHRS and CDR2 YFSETQ. The CDR3 consists of 13 residues. V was pared by 9 bases and J by 4 bases, with 14 bases between. This CDR3 is CATSDGSKNIQYF. In DNA form, the CDR3 reads TGCGCCACTTCGGACGGTTCGAAAAACATTCAGTACTTC. The complete variable domain, with remaining parts taken from reference TRBV5-1 and TRBJ2-4, reads KAGVTQTPRYLIKTRGQQVTLSCSPISGHRSVSWYQQTPGQGLQFLFEYFSETQRNKGNFPGRFSGRQFSNSRSEMNVSTLELGDSALYLCATSDGSKNIQYFGAGTRLSVL.

This chain connects TRBV7-2 to TRBJ2-3, with D possibly being TRBD2 (6 bases). Trimming shortened V by 0 bases and J by 0 bases, and 7 bases separated the two germline ends. Germline V gene lookup returns CDR1 SGHTA and CDR2 FQGNSA. The length of the CDR3 is 15 residues. The chain's CDR3 is CASSLALASTDTQYF. Written as DNA, the CDR3 is TGTGCCAGCAGCTTAGCCCTAGCGAGCACAGATACGCAGTATTTT.

This chain connects TRBV12-3 or TRBV12-4 to TRBJ1-1; TRBD1 agrees at 8 bases. V was pared by 6 bases and J by 4 bases, with 4 bases of the junction left unmatched. This CDR3 spans 13 amino acids. DNA of the CDR3: TGTGCCAGCAGGCCTACAGGGGGCACTGAAGCTTTCTTT. Residues: CASRPTGGTEAFF.

CDR3 DNA sequence: TGTGCTGCGCGGGCCTGGGACACCGGGGAGCTGTTTTTT. Translated, it gives CAARAWDTGELFF. The rearrangement uses TRBV6-5 and TRBJ2-2, with a tentative D call TRBD2 (5 bases). This CDR3 spans 13 amino acids. CDR1 is MNHEY and CDR2 is SVGAGI in the germline V gene.

This chain connects TRBV5-6 to TRBJ2-7, with D unclear. In germline, CDR1 is SGHDT, CDR2 YYEEEE. This CDR3 comprises 15 residues. V dropped 0 bases and J dropped 3 bases, with 13 bases sitting between them. Written as DNA, the CDR3 is TGTGCCAGCAGCTTGGTCGGACCAAGATACTACGAGCAGTACTTC. It is translated as CASSLVGPRYYEQYF.

This chain connects TRBV4-3 to TRBJ2-3, with 7 bases that match TRBD2. The germline V gene has CDR1 LGHNA and CDR2 YSLEER. This CDR3 region has 16 residues. V dropped 0 bases and J dropped 2; count of bases not matched to a gene: 5. CDR3 nucleotide sequence: TGCGCCAGCAGCCAAGAAGGGACTATCATCACAGATACGCAGTATTTT. Its translation is CASSQEGTIITDTQYF.

The gene calls are TRBV6-2 or TRBV6-3 and TRBJ1-5; TRBD1 matches at 8 bases. Germline trimming cut 2 bases from V and 5 bases from J; bases unmatched to any gene: 5. Germline lookup yields CDR1 MNHEY and CDR2 SVGEGT. CDR3 length equals 15 residues. The DNA for the CDR3 is TGTGCCAGCAGTTACACAGGGGGAGACCATCAGCCCCAGCATTTT. It yields the protein CASSYTGGDHQPQHF.

This chain links TRBV11-2 with TRBJ1-1; perhaps TRBD1 as D (5 bases). CDR1 and CDR2 from the germline V gene are SGHAT and FQNNGV. The CDR3 totals 14 residues. Trimming left V 0 bases short and J 4 bases short, with 9 bases between. The CDR3 DNA is TGTGCCAGCAGCTTAGACCCAGGGCCCACTGAAGCTTTCTTT. It translates to CASSLDPGPTEAFF.

J is TRBJ1-2 and V is TRBV30; D perhaps matches TRBD1 (5 bases). CDR1 GTSNPN and CDR2 SVGIG come from the germline V gene (reference sequence). The CDR3 is 14 residues long. Trimming removed 0 bases from V and 4 bases from J, with 12 bases in between. The DNA of the CDR3 is TGTGCCTGGAGTGTACTCGACAGCCTCTATGGCTACACCTTC. Protein: CAWSVLDSLYGYTF.

The J gene is TRBJ2-1, the V gene TRBV28; TRBD1 or TRBD2 may be the D gene (5 bases each). This CDR3 contains 15 residues. V shed 4 bases and J shed 2 bases, with 12 bases lying between them. Germline V gives CDR1 MDHEN, CDR2 SYDVKM. The CDR3 region has the DNA TGTGCCAGCAGTTACGGGACGGCACCCTACAATGAGCAGTTCTTC. Translated, it gives CASSYGTAPYNEQFF.

This rearrangement joins TRBV7-2 to TRBJ2-7; TRBD1 is a possible D gene (6 bases). V lost 1 base and J lost 0, with 7 bases in between. Looked up from germline, CDR1 is SGHTA and CDR2 is FQGNSA. The CDR3 covers 14 residues. CDR3 sequence: CASSLDRASYEQYF. The CDR3 DNA reads TGTGCCAGCAGCTTAGACAGGGCCTCCTACGAGCAGTACTTC.

V gene TRBV7-2 combines with J gene TRBJ2-5, with D uncertain. CDR1 and CDR2 from the germline V gene are SGHTA and FQGNSA. The V gene lost 0 bases and the J gene lost 4 bases, with 15 bases spanning the gap. The CDR3 is 16 amino acids. The CDR3 DNA follows: TGTGCCAGCAGCTTAGCGCACCTCTCGACCATAGAGACCCAGTACTTC. This encodes CASSLAHLSTIETQYF. Supplemented by reference TRBV7-2 and TRBJ2-5, the full variable domain reads GAGVSQSPSNKVTEKGKDVELRCDPISGHTALYWYRQSLGQGLEFLIYFQGNSAPDKSGLPSDRFSAERTGGSVSTLTIQRTQQEDSAVYLCASSLAHLSTIETQYFGPGTRLLVL.

The rearrangement uses TRBV5-6 and TRBJ1-4; no firm D call. The germline CDR1 and CDR2 sequences are SGHDT and YYEEEE. This CDR3 has 14 amino acids. V gave up 1 base and J gave up 0 bases, with 4 bases separating them. CDR3 residues: CASSLRATNEKLFF. The CDR3 DNA follows: TGTGCCAGCAGCTTGCGGGCAACTAATGAAAAACTGTTTTTT.

The chain links TRBV5-1 to TRBJ1-4, with TRBD1 matching 8 bases. The CDR3 runs to 15 residues. With 2 bases clipped from V and 7 bases from J, the junction kept 7 bases outside the gene matches. Germline V gene sequence: CDR1 SGHRS, CDR2 YFSETQ. The DNA for the CDR3 is TGCGCCAGCAGCTTCGGACAGGGAGGATCTGAAAAACTGTTTTTT. Amino acids: CASSFGQGGSEKLFF.

The rearrangement joins TRBV28 to TRBJ2-5, with TRBD1 matching 8 bases. This CDR3 is built from 15 residues. The V and J ends lost 5 bases and 5 bases, in that order; junction bases with no gene match: 10. CDR1 and CDR2 from the germline V gene are MDHEN and SYDVKM. CDR3 sequence (DNA): TGTGCCAGCAGTACCTTAGACAGGGGACGGGAGACCCAGTACTTC. Translated: CASSTLDRGRETQYF.

The chain is built from TRBV28 and TRBJ1-2; D gene uncertain. CDR1 and CDR2 from the germline V gene are MDHEN and SYDVKM. Between the trimmed V and J ends, which lost 2 bases and 3 bases, there was a span of 10 bases. The CDR3 is made up of 14 amino acids. The CDR3, as DNA: TGTGCCAGCAGTTTAGATTCCCCCTACTATGGCTACACCTTC. This encodes CASSLDSPYYGYTF.

This clone was seen just once. The V and J genes are TRBV5-5 and TRBJ1-1; TRBD1 aligns across 9 bases. Trimming removed 0 bases from V and 11 bases from J; junction bases left unmatched: 8. CDR1 and CDR2 (germline): SGHKS, YYEKEE (reference sequence). CDR3 length equals 14 residues. CDR3 in amino acids: CASSLEGQGVEAFF. The CDR3 DNA sequence: TGTGCCAGCAGCTTGGAGGGACAGGGAGTAGAGGCTTTCTTT.

The chain has TRBV5-1 and TRBJ2-3; D is ambiguous. V lost 6 bases, J lost 2 bases, and 10 bases lay in between. Germline V gives CDR1 SGHRS, CDR2 YFSETQ. This CDR3 is built from 13 residues. In DNA, the CDR3 is TGCGCCAGCAAGGAAGTCTACACAGATACGCAGTATTTT. This translates into CASKEVYTDTQYF.

CDR3 sequence reads: CASGSPTGGLGETQYF. Written as DNA, the CDR3 is TGTGCCAGCGGTTCTCCGACAGGGGGCCTGGGGGAGACCCAGTACTTC. The genes are TRBV28 and TRBJ2-5; 10 nucleotides match TRBD1. The ends lost 8 bases at V and 5 bases at J; junction bases unmatched: 14. This CDR3 is 16 amino acids long. The germline V gene encodes CDR1 MDHEN and CDR2 SYDVKM.